What follows are 25 T cell receptor beta chains derived from one specimen sequenced in a study of T cell repertoires in cytomegalovirus infection. TCRdb processed the reads anew with MiXCR; each CDR3 protein has one entry. The sample lists roughly 760,000 distinct CDR3 sequences, 35% to 45% occurring once. Sequencing was performed on PBMCs. The source of these receptors is a human donor in good health (CMV status not recorded). Some clones in this sample may be carry-over from other donors' samples.

The chain employs TRBV7-8 and TRBJ2-1; either TRBD1 or TRBD2 may supply D (6 bases each). Trimming stripped 3 bases from V and 4 bases from J, with 19 bases between. The CDR3 spans 17 residues. Germline V gives CDR1 SGHVS, CDR2 FQNEAQ. The CDR3 here is CASSFSGGTRSYNEQFF. The CDR3 DNA reads TGTGCCAGCAGCTTCTCGGGCGGGACACGATCTTACAATGAGCAGTTCTTC.

The gene calls are TRBV10-3 and TRBJ2-2, with 14 positions matching TRBD2. The CDR3 has 17 residues. Trimming cost V 5 bases and J 5 bases; bases outside gene matches: 7. Germline values: CDR1 ENHRY, CDR2 SYGVKD. Here the CDR3 DNA reads TGTGCCATCAGTAGAGGACTAGCGGGAGGTGGGACCGGGGAGCTGTTTTTT. Amino acids: CAISRGLAGGGTGELFF.

The CDR3 coding sequence is TGTGCCAGCAGTTATTGGGGGGCGCCGACTAATGAAAAACTGTTTTTT. It codes for CASSYWGAPTNEKLFF. The chain is built from TRBV12-3 or TRBV12-4 and TRBJ1-4; the D gene is possibly TRBD1 (6 bases). V was trimmed by 4 bases and J by 2 bases, leaving 14 bases between them. CDR3 length equals 16 residues.

V gene TRBV20-1 combines with J gene TRBJ1-5; unclear D gene. The V end lost 0 bases, the J end lost 2 bases, and 11 bases lay between the germline ends. The CDR3 extends over 15 amino acids. Germline V gene lookup returns CDR1 DFQATT and CDR2 SNEGSKA (reference sequence). CDR3 sequence: CSARDLGNGNQPQHF. CDR3 sequence (DNA): TGCAGTGCTAGAGATTTAGGGAACGGCAATCAGCCCCAGCATTTT.

This clonotype was counted a few times. The chain recombines TRBV19 with TRBJ1-5; D ambiguous. The germline V and J ends were trimmed by 6 bases and 3 bases, with 18 bases remaining between them. CDR3 size: 16 residues. The germline CDR1 and CDR2 sequences are LNHDA and SQIVND (reference sequence). This CDR3 reads CASRQNGLSYNQPQHF. DNA of the CDR3: TGTGCCAGTAGGCAGAATGGGCTTTCCTACAATCAGCCCCAGCATTTT.

V and J are TRBV20-1 and TRBJ2-1; 13 bases fit TRBD2. CDR3 length: 17 amino acids. After removal of 3 bases from V and 7 bases from J, the junction contained 12 bases not matched to a gene. Germline CDR1 and CDR2: DFQATT and SNEGSKA (reference sequence). The CDR3 protein is CSASVTRTSGRGNEQFF. The DNA for the CDR3 is TGCAGTGCTAGCGTAACGCGGACTAGCGGGAGAGGGAATGAGCAGTTCTTC.

The CDR3 spells CASTASGGARDTQYF. DNA for the CDR3: TGTGCCAGCACTGCTAGCGGGGGGGCGAGAGATACGCAGTATTTT. This chain connects TRBV5-4 to TRBJ2-3; the match to TRBD2 covers 12 bases. V lost 6 bases, J lost 5 bases, and 7 bases stayed unmatched. CDR3 size: 15 residues. CDR1 is SGHNT, CDR2 YYREEE, per germline (reference sequence). Based on the CDR3 plus reference TRBV5-4 and TRBJ2-3, the full variable domain is ETGVTQSPTHLIKTRGQQVTLRCSSQSGHNTVSWYQQALGQGPQFIFQYYREEENGRGNFPPRFSGLQFPNYSSELNVNALELDDSALYLCASTASGGARDTQYFGPGTRLTVL.

Written as DNA, the CDR3 is TGTGCCAGCAGCGCCGACTTGGACAGTGCGAGGCCCCAGCATTTT. This translates into CASSADLDSARPQHF. The J gene is TRBJ1-5, the V gene TRBV9; D is possibly TRBD1 (6 bases). V lost 3 bases and J lost 9, with 19 bases in between. From germline, CDR1 is SGDLS and CDR2 YYNGEE. The CDR3 loop spans 15 amino acids. Supplemented by reference TRBV9 and TRBJ1-5, the full variable domain reads DSGVTQTPKHLITATGQRVTLRCSPRSGDLSVYWYQQSLDQGLQFLIQYYNGEERAKGNILERFSAQQFPDLHSELNLSSLELGDSALYFCASSADLDSARPQHFGDGTRLSIL.

J is TRBJ1-1 and V is TRBV28; D is perhaps TRBD1 (5 bases). This CDR3 region has 13 residues. Per the germline V gene, CDR1 is MDHEN and CDR2 is SYDVKM. The V end lost 7 bases, the J end lost 4 bases, and 13 bases lay between the germline ends. The CDR3 DNA reads as TGTGCCAGCACCTTGTGGGGGAGCACTGAAGCTTTCTTT. Encoded protein: CASTLWGSTEAFF.

This chain uses TRBV19 with TRBJ1-1; D possibly corresponds to TRBD1 (5 bases). This CDR3 is built from 15 residues. Germline CDR1 and CDR2: LNHDA and SQIVND (reference sequence). V was clipped by 7 bases and J by 5 bases, with 20 bases between them. The CDR3 region is CASITPPGGRTEAFF. CDR3 DNA: TGTGCCAGTATTACGCCCCCCGGGGGGAGAACTGAAGCTTTCTTT. Looking up the rest from reference TRBV19 and TRBJ1-1 gives the full variable domain: DGGITQSPKYLFRKEGQNVTLSCEQNLNHDAMYWYRQDPGQGLRLIYYSQIVNDFQKGDIAEGYSVSREKKESFPLTVTSAQKNPTAFYLCASITPPGGRTEAFFGQGTRLTVV.

The chain links TRBV6-5 to TRBJ2-7, with a possible D match to TRBD1 (6 bases). The CDR3 spans 15 residues. The germline gives CDR1 MNHEY, CDR2 SVGAGI. Trimming left V 0 bases short and J 3 bases short, with 12 bases between. For the CDR3, the DNA is TGTGCCAGCAGTTACTCCTCACAGGGTGACTACGAGCAGTACTTC. It encodes CASSYSSQGDYEQYF.

The J gene is TRBJ1-4, the V gene TRBV10-3; 7 nucleotides align to TRBD1. Germline V lookup: CDR1 ENHRY, CDR2 SYGVKD. The CDR3 sequence is 15 residues long. Trimming cost V 3 bases and J 9 bases; bases outside gene matches: 10. This CDR3 reads CAISDGGTAHKKLFF. The CDR3 nucleotides read TGTGCCATCAGTGATGGGGGGACAGCTCATAAAAAACTGTTTTTT.

The chain recombines TRBV6-6 with TRBJ2-2; perhaps TRBD1 as D (6 bases). V gave up 7 bases and J gave up 0 bases, with 12 bases separating them. CDR1 is MNHNY and CDR2 is SVGAGI in the germline V gene (reference sequence). CDR3 length equals 15 residues. The CDR3: CASTEQGSNTGELFF. DNA for the CDR3: TGTGCCAGCACTGAACAGGGTTCGAACACCGGGGAGCTGTTTTTT.

This clonotype has just a few counts. This chain links TRBV7-6 with TRBJ2-2, with TRBD1 identical over 7 bases. The CDR3 loop spans 16 amino acids. Germline CDR1 reads SGHVS; CDR2 reads FNYEAQ. The V segment lost 0 bases and the J segment 6 bases; nucleotides outside the gene matches: 7. CDR3 residues: CASSLAVPTGPGELFF. DNA for the CDR3: TGTGCCAGCAGCTTAGCGGTCCCGACAGGGCCCGGGGAGCTGTTTTTT.

A note on this clonotype: A read error may produce the germline difference seen at one junction end. The genes are TRBV7-8 and TRBJ2-1; the match to TRBD1 covers 7 bases. Per germline, CDR1 SGHVS and CDR2 FQNEAQ. The length of the CDR3 is 15 residues. The CDR3 reads CASSPGQVRRNEQCF. DNA of the CDR3: TGTGCCAGCAGCCCCGGACAGGTTCGGAGAAATGAGCAGTGCTTC.

This clonotype has a count of ten or more. V is TRBV7-2 and J is TRBJ1-1; 7 bases are shared with TRBD1. With 11 bases clipped from V and 2 bases from J, the junction kept 2 bases outside the gene matches. Germline V gene lookup returns CDR1 SGHTA and CDR2 FQGNSA. This CDR3 has 11 residues. The CDR3 sequence: CAYRGNTEAFF. CDR3 DNA: TGTGCCTACAGGGGAAACACTGAAGCTTTCTTT.

There are a few counts of this clonotype. The chain combines TRBV11-2 with TRBJ1-4; the D gene is possibly TRBD1 (5 bases). V lost 1 base, J lost 7 bases, and 10 bases lay in between. Germline V gene sequence: CDR1 SGHAT, CDR2 FQNNGV. CDR3 length: 14 amino acids. CDR3 protein: CASSLVQGREKLFF. The CDR3, as DNA: TGTGCCAGCAGCTTAGTCCAGGGACGTGAAAAACTGTTTTTT.

This chain uses TRBV12-3 or TRBV12-4 with TRBJ2-1; 10 bases fit TRBD2. The CDR3 sequence is 15 residues long. V was clipped by 6 bases and J by 5 bases; unmatched bases: 7. The DNA for the CDR3 is TGTGCCAGCAGGGGAGCTAGCGGGAGCCACAATGAGCAGTTCTTC. It is translated as CASRGASGSHNEQFF.

This chain uses TRBV7-6 with TRBJ2-7; D possibly matches TRBD1 or TRBD2 (5 bases each). The V gene lost 1 base and the J gene lost 3 bases, with 10 bases spanning the gap. The CDR3 is 14 amino acids. The germline gives CDR1 SGHVS, CDR2 FNYEAQ. In DNA form, the CDR3 reads TGTGCCAGCAGCTTAGTCGGGGACCGCTACGAGCAGTACTTC. It encodes CASSLVGDRYEQYF.

The rearrangement links TRBV19 to TRBJ1-5; 9 bases fit TRBD1. The CDR3 is 14 residues long. Germline CDR1 and CDR2: LNHDA and SQIVND (reference sequence). The trim removed 7 bases at V and 6 bases at J, leaving 7 bases unmatched. The CDR3 nucleotides read TGTGCCAGTACGTCCGGGACAGGGATTCAGCCCCAGCATTTT. It codes for CASTSGTGIQPQHF.

The chain couples TRBV28 to TRBJ1-6; 7 bases map to TRBD1. Trimming at V came to 6 bases and at J to 6 bases, leaving 14 bases not matched to a gene. Germline CDR1 and CDR2: MDHEN and SYDVKM. The CDR3 extends over 17 amino acids. CDR3 DNA: TGTGCCAGCAGGGGGTGGATTAGGACAGGCATTAATTCACCCCTCCACTTT. Its protein is CASRGWIRTGINSPLHF.

This clonotype was seen only a few times. V and J are TRBV4-1 and TRBJ2-7; tentatively, D is TRBD1 (5 bases). The CDR3 is 15 amino acids. The germline V gene has CDR1 MGHRA and CDR2 YSYEKL. V was pared by 3 bases and J by 3 bases, with 15 bases between. CDR3 nucleotide sequence: TGCGCCAGCAGCCAGGACCTGGGGCCAAACTACGAGCAGTACTTC. Protein sequence: CASSQDLGPNYEQYF.

The chain combines TRBV11-3 with TRBJ2-5; D possibly corresponds to TRBD1 (5 bases). Looked up from germline, CDR1 is SGHNT and CDR2 is YENEEA. V was clipped by 5 bases and J by 2 bases, with 12 bases between them. The CDR3 length is 14 residues. The CDR3 protein is CASSPDRNQETQYF. CDR3 nucleotides: TGTGCCAGCAGCCCTGACAGAAATCAAGAGACCCAGTACTTC. Filled out from reference TRBV11-3 and TRBJ2-5, the complete variable domain reads EAGVVQSPRYKIIEKKQPVAFWCNPISGHNTLYWYLQNLGQGPELLIRYENEEAVDDSQLPKDRFSAERLKGVDSTLKIQPAELGDSAVYLCASSPDRNQETQYFGPGTRLLVL.

The chain employs TRBV12-3 or TRBV12-4 and TRBJ1-3; D perhaps matches TRBD1 (5 bases). This CDR3 comprises 12 residues. V shed 9 bases and J shed 2 bases, with 8 bases lying between them. The CDR3 reads CARRGAGNTIYF. The CDR3 coding sequence is TGTGCCAGACGAGGGGCTGGAAACACCATATATTTT.

This clonotype was seen a few times. The chain employs TRBV10-3 and TRBJ1-2; D not certain. V lost 10 bases to trimming and J lost 5 bases, with 17 bases between them. The CDR3 has 13 amino acids. CDR1 ENHRY and CDR2 SYGVKD come from the germline V gene. CDR3 loop: CATVGEGKYGYTF. CDR3 coding DNA: TGTGCCACCGTGGGAGAGGGCAAGTATGGCTACACCTTC.